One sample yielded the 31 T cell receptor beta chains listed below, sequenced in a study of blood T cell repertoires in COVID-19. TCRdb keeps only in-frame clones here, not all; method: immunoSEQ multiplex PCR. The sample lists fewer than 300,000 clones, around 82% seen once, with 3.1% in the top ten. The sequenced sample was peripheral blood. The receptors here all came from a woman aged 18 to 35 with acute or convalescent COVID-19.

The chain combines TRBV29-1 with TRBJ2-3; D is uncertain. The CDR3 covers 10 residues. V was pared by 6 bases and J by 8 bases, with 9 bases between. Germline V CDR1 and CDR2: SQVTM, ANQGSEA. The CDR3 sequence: CSVSAGTQYF. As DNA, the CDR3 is TGCAGCGTGTCAGCAGGTACGCAGTATTTT.

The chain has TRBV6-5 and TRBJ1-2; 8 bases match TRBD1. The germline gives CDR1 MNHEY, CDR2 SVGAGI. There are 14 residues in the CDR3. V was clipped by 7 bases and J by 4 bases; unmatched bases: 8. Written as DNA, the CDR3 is TGTGCCAGCACCAGGGGGCTCCCCTCCTATGGCTACACCTTC. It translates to CASTRGLPSYGYTF.

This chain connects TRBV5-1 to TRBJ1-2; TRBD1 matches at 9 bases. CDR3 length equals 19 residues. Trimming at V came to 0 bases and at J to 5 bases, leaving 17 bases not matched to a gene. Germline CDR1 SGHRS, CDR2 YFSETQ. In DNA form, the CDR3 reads TGCGCCAGCAGCTTGGGGACCCTTAGTTCCGGGACAGGGCTTTATGGCTACACCTTC. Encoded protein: CASSLGTLSSGTGLYGYTF.

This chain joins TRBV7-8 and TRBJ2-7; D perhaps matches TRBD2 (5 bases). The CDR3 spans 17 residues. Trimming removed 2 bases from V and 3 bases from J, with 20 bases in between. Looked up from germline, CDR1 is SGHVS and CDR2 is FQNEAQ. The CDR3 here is CASSLLNGLALYYEQYF. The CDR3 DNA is TGTGCCAGCAGCTTATTAAATGGTCTAGCCCTTTACTACGAGCAGTACTTC.

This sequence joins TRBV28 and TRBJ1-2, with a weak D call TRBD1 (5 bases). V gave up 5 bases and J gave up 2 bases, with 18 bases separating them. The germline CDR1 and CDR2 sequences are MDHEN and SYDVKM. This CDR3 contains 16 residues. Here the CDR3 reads CASSPFRGTFNYGYTF. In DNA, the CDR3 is TGTGCCAGCAGTCCCTTTCGGGGGACCTTCAACTATGGCTACACCTTC.

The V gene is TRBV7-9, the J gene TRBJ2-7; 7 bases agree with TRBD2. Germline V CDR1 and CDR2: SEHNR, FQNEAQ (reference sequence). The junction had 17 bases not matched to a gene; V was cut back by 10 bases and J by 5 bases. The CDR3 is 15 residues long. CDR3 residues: CATGGSHTRSNEQYF. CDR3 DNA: TGTGCCACCGGGGGGAGCCATACCCGGTCGAACGAGCAGTACTTC.

This CDR3 is CASSLQGFDGYTF. The DNA of the CDR3 is TGTGCCAGCAGTTTGCAGGGGTTCGATGGCTACACCTTC. The chain employs TRBV27 and TRBJ1-2; D is perhaps TRBD1 (6 bases). The germline V gene encodes CDR1 MNHEY and CDR2 SMNVEV (reference sequence). With 3 bases removed from V and 6 bases from J, the gap between germline ends came to 11 bases. There are 13 residues in the CDR3.

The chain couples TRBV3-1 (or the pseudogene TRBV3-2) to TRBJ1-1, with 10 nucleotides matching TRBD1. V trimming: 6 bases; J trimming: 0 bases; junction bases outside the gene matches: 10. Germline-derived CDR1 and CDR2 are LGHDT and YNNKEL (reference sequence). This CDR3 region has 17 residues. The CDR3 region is CASRTGQGEIMNTEAFF. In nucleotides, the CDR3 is TGTGCCAGCAGAACCGGACAGGGGGAGATCATGAACACTGAAGCTTTCTTT.

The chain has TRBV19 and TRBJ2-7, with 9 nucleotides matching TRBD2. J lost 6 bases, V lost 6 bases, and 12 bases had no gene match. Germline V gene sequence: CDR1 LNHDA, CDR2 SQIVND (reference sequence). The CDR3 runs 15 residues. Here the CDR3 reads CASSSQLAGVGEQYF. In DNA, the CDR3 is TGTGCCAGTAGCTCACAATTAGCGGGAGTGGGCGAGCAGTACTTC.

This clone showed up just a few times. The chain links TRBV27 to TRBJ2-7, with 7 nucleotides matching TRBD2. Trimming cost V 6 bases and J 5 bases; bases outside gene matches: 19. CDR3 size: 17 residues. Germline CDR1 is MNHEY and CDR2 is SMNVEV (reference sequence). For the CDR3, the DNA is TGTGCCAGCAGCCCTTTCGTGGAAGCGGGATATTTCGACGAGCAGTACTTC. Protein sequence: CASSPFVEAGYFDEQYF.

The CDR3 here is CASRIHETAGEQYF. CDR3 nucleotide sequence: TGTGCCAGCAGGATCCATGAAACCGCGGGAGAGCAGTACTTC. The rearrangement joins TRBV6-5 to TRBJ2-7, with D possibly matching TRBD2 (6 bases). The CDR3 has 14 amino acids. CDR1 MNHEY and CDR2 SVGAGI come from the germline V gene. V lost 6 bases to trimming and J lost 7 bases, with 19 bases between them.

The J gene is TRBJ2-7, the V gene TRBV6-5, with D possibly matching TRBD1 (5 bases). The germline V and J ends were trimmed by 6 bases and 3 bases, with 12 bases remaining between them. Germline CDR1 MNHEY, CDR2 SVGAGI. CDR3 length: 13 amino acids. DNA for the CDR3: TGTGCCAGCAGCCCCGACAGATACTACGAGCAGTACTTC. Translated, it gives CASSPDRYYEQYF.

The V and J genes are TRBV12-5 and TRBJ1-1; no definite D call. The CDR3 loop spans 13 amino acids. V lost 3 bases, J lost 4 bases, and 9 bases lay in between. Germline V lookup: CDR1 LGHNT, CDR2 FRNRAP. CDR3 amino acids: CASGFVEGTEAFF. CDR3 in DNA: TGTGCTAGTGGTTTCGTCGAGGGCACTGAAGCTTTCTTT.

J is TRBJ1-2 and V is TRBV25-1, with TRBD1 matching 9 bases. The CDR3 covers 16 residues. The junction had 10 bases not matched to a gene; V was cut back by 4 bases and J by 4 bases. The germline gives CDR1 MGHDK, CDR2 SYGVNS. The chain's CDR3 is CASSGGRDRVGYGYTF. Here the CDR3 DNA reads TGTGCCAGCAGTGGGGGCCGGGACAGGGTTGGCTATGGCTACACCTTC.

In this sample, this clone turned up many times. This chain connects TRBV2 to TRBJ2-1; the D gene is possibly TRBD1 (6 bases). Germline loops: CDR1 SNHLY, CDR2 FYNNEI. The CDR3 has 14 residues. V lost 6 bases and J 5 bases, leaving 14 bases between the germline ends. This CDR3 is CASRGAGWDNEQFF. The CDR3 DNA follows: TGTGCCAGCAGGGGGGCAGGGTGGGACAATGAGCAGTTCTTC.

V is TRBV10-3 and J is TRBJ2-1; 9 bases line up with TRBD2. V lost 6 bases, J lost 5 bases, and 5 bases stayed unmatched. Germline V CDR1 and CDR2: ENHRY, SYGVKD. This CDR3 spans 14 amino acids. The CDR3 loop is CAISAGGPNNEQFF. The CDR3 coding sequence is TGTGCCATCAGCGCGGGAGGGCCGAACAATGAGCAGTTCTTC.

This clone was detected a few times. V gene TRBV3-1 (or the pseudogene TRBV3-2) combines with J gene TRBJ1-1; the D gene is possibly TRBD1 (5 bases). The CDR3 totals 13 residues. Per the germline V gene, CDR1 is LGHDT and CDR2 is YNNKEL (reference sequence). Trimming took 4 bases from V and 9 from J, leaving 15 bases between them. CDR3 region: CASSLSQGSKAFF. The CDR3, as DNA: TGTGCCAGCAGCCTCTCGCAGGGAAGCAAAGCTTTCTTT.

CDR3 protein: CASSTGAGYDTEAFF. The CDR3, as DNA: TGTGCCAGTAGTACCGGGGCGGGATACGACACTGAAGCTTTCTTT. This chain links TRBV19 with TRBJ1-1; D perhaps matches TRBD1 (5 bases). V was clipped by 4 bases and J by 3 bases, with 15 bases between them. Germline lookup yields CDR1 LNHDA and CDR2 SQIVND (reference sequence). The CDR3 contains 15 residues. Full variable domain (outside the CDR3, taken from reference TRBV19 and TRBJ1-1): DGGITQSPKYLFRKEGQNVTLSCEQNLNHDAMYWYRQDPGQGLRLIYYSQIVNDFQKGDIAEGYSVSREKKESFPLTVTSAQKNPTAFYLCASSTGAGYDTEAFFGQGTRLTVV.

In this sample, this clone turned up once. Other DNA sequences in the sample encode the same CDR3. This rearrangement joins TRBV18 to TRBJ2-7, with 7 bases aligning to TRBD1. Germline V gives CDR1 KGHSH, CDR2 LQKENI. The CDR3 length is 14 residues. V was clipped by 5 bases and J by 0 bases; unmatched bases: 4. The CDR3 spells CASSATGSSYEQYF. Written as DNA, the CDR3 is TGTGCCAGCTCAGCGACAGGGAGCTCCTACGAGCAGTACTTC.

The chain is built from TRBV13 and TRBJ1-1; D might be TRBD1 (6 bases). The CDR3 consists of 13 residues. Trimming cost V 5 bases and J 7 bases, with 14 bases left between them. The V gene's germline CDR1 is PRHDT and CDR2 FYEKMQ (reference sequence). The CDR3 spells CASSEKDSIEAFF. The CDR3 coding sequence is TGTGCCAGCAGCGAAAAGGACAGCATTGAAGCTTTCTTT.

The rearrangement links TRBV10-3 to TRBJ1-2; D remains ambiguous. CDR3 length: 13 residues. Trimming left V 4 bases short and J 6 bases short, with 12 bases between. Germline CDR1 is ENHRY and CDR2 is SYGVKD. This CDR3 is CAISGISGNGYTF. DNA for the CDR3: TGTGCCATCAGTGGAATCAGCGGGAATGGCTACACCTTC.

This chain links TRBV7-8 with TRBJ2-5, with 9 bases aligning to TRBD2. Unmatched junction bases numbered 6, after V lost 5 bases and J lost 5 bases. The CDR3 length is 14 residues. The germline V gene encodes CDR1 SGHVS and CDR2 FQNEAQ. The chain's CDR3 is CASSPGLAWETQYF. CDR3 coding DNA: TGTGCCAGCAGCCCGGGACTAGCTTGGGAGACCCAGTACTTC.

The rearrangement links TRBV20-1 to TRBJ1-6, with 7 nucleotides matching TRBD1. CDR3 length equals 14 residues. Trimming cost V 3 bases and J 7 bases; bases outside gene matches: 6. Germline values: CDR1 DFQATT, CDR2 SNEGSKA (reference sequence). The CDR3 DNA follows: TGCAGTGCTAGTGCCCGACAGGGAAATTCACCCCTCCACTTT. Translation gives CSASARQGNSPLHF.

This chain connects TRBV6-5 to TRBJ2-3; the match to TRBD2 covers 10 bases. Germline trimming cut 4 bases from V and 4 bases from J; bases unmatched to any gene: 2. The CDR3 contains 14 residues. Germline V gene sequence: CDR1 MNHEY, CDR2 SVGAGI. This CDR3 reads CASSFLAGADTQYF. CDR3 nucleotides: TGTGCCAGCAGTTTCCTAGCGGGAGCAGATACGCAGTATTTT.

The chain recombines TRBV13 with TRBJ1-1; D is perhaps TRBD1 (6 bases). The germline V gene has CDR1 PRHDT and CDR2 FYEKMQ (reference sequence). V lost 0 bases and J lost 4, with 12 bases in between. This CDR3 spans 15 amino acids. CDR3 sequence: CASSLGSRGATEAFF. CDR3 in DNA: TGTGCCAGCAGCTTAGGTTCCAGGGGTGCCACTGAAGCTTTCTTT.

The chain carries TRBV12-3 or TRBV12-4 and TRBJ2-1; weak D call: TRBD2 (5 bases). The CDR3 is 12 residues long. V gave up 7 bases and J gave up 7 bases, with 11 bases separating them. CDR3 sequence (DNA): TGTGCCAGCACCCTCTGGGAGAATGAGCAGTTCTTC. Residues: CASTLWENEQFF.

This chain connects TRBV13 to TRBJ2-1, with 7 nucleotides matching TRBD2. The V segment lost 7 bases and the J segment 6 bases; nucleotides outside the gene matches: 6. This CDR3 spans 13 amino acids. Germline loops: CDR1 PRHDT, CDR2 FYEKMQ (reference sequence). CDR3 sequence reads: CASTPGGGNEQFF. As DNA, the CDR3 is TGTGCCAGCACCCCGGGCGGGGGCAATGAGCAGTTCTTC.

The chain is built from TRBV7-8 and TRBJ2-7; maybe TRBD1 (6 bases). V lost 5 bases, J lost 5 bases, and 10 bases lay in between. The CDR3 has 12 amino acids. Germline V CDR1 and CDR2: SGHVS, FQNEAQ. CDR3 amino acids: CASSTTGNEQYF. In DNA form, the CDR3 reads TGTGCCAGCAGCACTACAGGGAACGAGCAGTACTTC. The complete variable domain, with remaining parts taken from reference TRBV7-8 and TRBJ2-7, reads GAGVSQSPRYKVAKRGQDVALRCDPISGHVSLFWYQQALGQGPEFLTYFQNEAQLDKSGLPSDRFFAERPEGSVSTLKIQRTQQEDSAVYLCASSTTGNEQYFGPGTRLTVT.

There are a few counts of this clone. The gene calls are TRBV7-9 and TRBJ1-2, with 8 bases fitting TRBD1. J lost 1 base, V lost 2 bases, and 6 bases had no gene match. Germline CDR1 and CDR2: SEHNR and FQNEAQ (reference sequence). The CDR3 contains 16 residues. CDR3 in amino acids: CASSLPPGGFNYGYTF. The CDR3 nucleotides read TGTGCCAGCAGCTTACCCCCAGGGGGCTTTAACTATGGCTACACCTTC.

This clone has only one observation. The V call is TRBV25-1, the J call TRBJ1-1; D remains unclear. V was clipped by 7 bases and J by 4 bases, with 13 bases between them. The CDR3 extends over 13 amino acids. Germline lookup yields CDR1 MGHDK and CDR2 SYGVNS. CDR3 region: CASKVAGITEAFF. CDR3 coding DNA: TGTGCCAGCAAGGTAGCGGGAATCACTGAAGCTTTCTTT.

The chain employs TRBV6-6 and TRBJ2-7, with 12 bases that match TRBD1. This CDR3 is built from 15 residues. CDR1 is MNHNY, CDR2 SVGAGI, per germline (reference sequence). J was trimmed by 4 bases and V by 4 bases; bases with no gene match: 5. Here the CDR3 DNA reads TGTGCCAGCAGTTCACCGGGACAGGGGGCTTACGAGCAGTACTTC. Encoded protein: CASSSPGQGAYEQYF.